The next 21 T cell receptor beta chains were all read from a single sample in a study of T cells in Graves' hyperthyroidism and ophthalmopathy. RNA transcripts yielded amplified TCR beta CDR3 regions. An initial round of RT-PCR targeting the TCR CDR3 relied on the HTBI primer set. TCRdb ran MiXCR on the multiplex PCR reads and lists one entry per CDR3 protein. The sample shows fewer than 750,000 distinct CDR3 sequences, roughly 50% of them seen only once. Sequenced: peripheral blood or thyroid tissue (not recorded which). These receptors all come from a woman in her late teens or twenties with Graves' hyperthyroidism.

J is TRBJ2-7 and V is TRBV7-9; D not resolved. The DNA end lines up better with TRBJ2-1; the J call may be wrong. Germline lookup yields CDR1 SEHNR and CDR2 FQNEAQ (reference sequence). CDR3 size: 13 residues. DNA for the CDR3: TGTGCCAGCAGCTTAGGGACCCACGGTGAGCAGTTCTTC. It specifies CASSLGTHGEQFF.

This chain joins TRBV25-1 and TRBJ2-7; D gene uncertain. The V end lost 2 bases, the J end lost 1 base, and 18 bases lay between the germline ends. The germline CDR1 and CDR2 sequences are MGHDK and SYGVNS. The CDR3 is made up of 17 amino acids. CDR3 protein: CASSEPSPNHRSYEQYF. The CDR3 DNA is TGTGCCAGCAGTGAACCGTCCCCCAACCACCGATCCTACGAGCAGTACTTC.

The chain is built from TRBV6-4 and TRBJ2-5; D is possibly TRBD1 or TRBD2 (5 bases each). CDR3 length: 14 amino acids. Trimming pared 3 bases from V and 5 bases from J, leaving 13 bases between. From germline, CDR1 is MRHNA and CDR2 SNTAGT. The DNA for the CDR3 is TGTGCCAGCAGTGATTCAGGGCGGAGGGAGACCCAGTACTTC. Protein sequence: CASSDSGRRETQYF.

Details on this clonotype: A read error may explain this, as a much larger clone is one base away. Since the CDR3 does not end with the conserved phenylalanine or tryptophan, this likely comes from a read error. The chain links TRBV20-1 to TRBJ1-1; D call uncertain. Germline CDR1 reads DFQATT; CDR2 reads SNEGSKA (reference sequence). The V gene lost 1 base and the J gene lost 6 bases, with 12 bases spanning the gap. CDR3 size: 13 residues. The CDR3 DNA follows: TGCAGTGCTAGAGTTTGGAGGGCCTCTGAAGCTTTCCTT. As protein: CSARVWRASEAFL.

The table lists this clonotype with many counts. The rearrangement joins TRBV5-6 to TRBJ2-5; D may be TRBD1 or TRBD2 (5 bases each). The CDR3 sequence is 13 residues long. Germline CDR1 is SGHDT and CDR2 is YYEEEE. V dropped 2 bases and J dropped 2 bases, with 7 bases sitting between them. The CDR3: CASSLEGQETQYF. The CDR3 region has the DNA TGTGCCAGCAGCTTAGAGGGGCAAGAGACCCAGTACTTC.

In its sample, this clonotype was seen many times. The V and J genes are TRBV10-3 and TRBJ2-3, with 7 positions matching TRBD1. The germline CDR1 and CDR2 sequences are ENHRY and SYGVKD. The CDR3 runs 15 residues. Trimming cost V 4 bases and J 2 bases; bases outside gene matches: 6. CDR3 coding DNA: TGTGCCATCAGTGCCGACAGGGATAACACAGATACGCAGTATTTT. Amino acids: CAISADRDNTDTQYF.

This chain joins TRBV7-8 and TRBJ2-3; the match to TRBD2 covers 11 bases. CDR3 length: 19 residues. The germline gives CDR1 SGHVS, CDR2 FQNEAQ. Losses at the gene ends were 0 bases for V and 1 base for J; bases not matched to a gene: 9. CDR3 in DNA: TGTGCCAGCAGCTTAGCTGGAACTAGCGGGAGTTGGGGCACAGATACGCAGTATTTT. Translation: CASSLAGTSGSWGTDTQYF.

This clonotype was seen many times. The chain carries TRBV18 and TRBJ2-5; unclear D gene. CDR1 is KGHSH and CDR2 is LQKENI in the germline V gene. V lost 8 bases and J lost 2, with 15 bases in between. The CDR3 extends over 14 amino acids. The CDR3 DNA is TGTGCCAGCAGTCCGTGGACGGATCAAGAGACCCAGTACTTC. Its protein is CASSPWTDQETQYF.

The chain couples TRBV25-1 to TRBJ1-5, with D possibly being TRBD1 (5 bases). Germline CDR1 and CDR2: MGHDK and SYGVNS. This CDR3 is 16 amino acids long. V lost 4 bases and J lost 3, with 16 bases in between. The CDR3 bases are TGTGCCAGCAGTGCTTCCGCAGGGTATGTCAATCAGCCCCAGCATTTT. Amino acids: CASSASAGYVNQPQHF.

V usage is TRBV6-2 or TRBV6-3 and J usage is TRBJ2-5; perhaps TRBD1 as D (5 bases). The CDR3 totals 16 residues. Germline assignment: CDR1 MNHEY and CDR2 SVGEGT. The V gene lost 6 bases and the J gene lost 0 bases, with 17 bases spanning the gap. The CDR3, as DNA: TGTGCCAGCAGGCCAACTGGACATTCGTACCAAGAGACCCAGTACTTC. Its protein product is CASRPTGHSYQETQYF.

This clonotype appeared once. The conserved closing phenylalanine or tryptophan is absent in this CDR3, likely reflecting a read error. The DNA is omitted, as the CDR3 cannot be located on it reliably, and the CDR3 follows TCRdb's listing. The chain couples TRBV7-2 to TRBJ2-5. The length of the CDR3 is 9 amino acids, counting both ends. CDR1 and CDR2 from the germline V gene are SGHTA and FQGNSA. The CDR3 is CASSLISSL.

This clonotype was observed at least ten times. The gene calls are TRBV7-7 and TRBJ1-1; D gene ambiguous. Germline CDR1 SSHAT, CDR2 FNYEAQ (reference sequence). The CDR3 length is 15 residues. Trimming took off 5 bases at V and 3 bases at J, with 16 bases between the two ends. CDR3 bases: TGTGCCAGCAGCCCTATCATGATATGGGACACTGAAGCTTTCTTT. Encoded protein: CASSPIMIWDTEAFF.

This clonotype was seen repeatedly, ten times or more. V usage is TRBV12-5 and J usage is TRBJ1-6; D perhaps matches TRBD1 (6 bases). V was trimmed by 0 bases and J by 0 bases, leaving 12 bases between them. The CDR3 runs 18 residues. From germline, CDR1 is LGHNT and CDR2 FRNRAP. This CDR3 reads CASGLVTGTSSYNSPLHF. CDR3 coding DNA: TGTGCTAGTGGTTTGGTTACAGGGACAAGCTCCTATAATTCACCCCTCCACTTT.

The chain carries TRBV20-1 and TRBJ1-4; D is uncertain. With 1 base removed from V and 5 bases from J, the gap between germline ends came to 8 bases. CDR1 and CDR2 from the germline V gene are DFQATT and SNEGSKA (reference sequence). The CDR3 loop spans 13 amino acids. The CDR3 sequence: CSARVLRNEKLFF. The DNA for the CDR3 is TGCAGTGCTAGAGTCCTCCGGAATGAAAAACTGTTTTTT.

This clonotype was seen many times. This chain connects TRBV29-1 to TRBJ2-5, with TRBD1 matching over 7 bases. Germline CDR1 and CDR2: SQVTM and ANQGSEA. The CDR3 spans 13 residues. The junction had 6 bases not matched to a gene; V was cut back by 3 bases and J by 5 bases. CDR3 DNA sequence: TGCAGCGTTGATTACAGGGGTGGGGAGACCCAGTACTTC. Protein sequence: CSVDYRGGETQYF.

Comments on this clonotype: The junction shows a germline mismatch at one end, possibly a read error. This chain's CDR3 is CASSTRGNSEAFF. The CDR3 DNA follows: TGTGCCAGCAGCACCAGGGGGAACTCTGAAGCTTTCTTT. The chain couples TRBV7-9 to TRBJ1-1, with 7 positions matching TRBD1. From germline, CDR1 is SEHNR and CDR2 FQNEAQ (reference sequence). This CDR3 has 13 residues.

This sequence joins TRBV2 and TRBJ2-7; 10 bases are a match to TRBD1. Germline CDR1 and CDR2: SNHLY and FYNNEI. The CDR3 sequence is 15 residues long. V gave up 6 bases and J gave up 3 bases; unmatched junction bases: 8. The chain's CDR3 is CASRLRTGGFYEQYF. The CDR3 bases are TGTGCCAGCAGACTTAGGACAGGGGGTTTCTACGAGCAGTACTTC.

The chain carries TRBV4-2 and TRBJ1-3; 8 bases agree with TRBD1. The germline V gene has CDR1 LGHNA and CDR2 YNFKEQ. The length of the CDR3 is 15 residues. J was trimmed by 4 bases and V by 3 bases; bases with no gene match: 5. The CDR3 loop reads CASSQERTGGNTIYF. In DNA form, the CDR3 reads TGTGCCAGCAGCCAGGAGCGGACAGGGGGAAACACCATATATTTT.

This clonotype has more than one count but fewer than ten. The chain is built from TRBV7-2 and TRBJ1-6; no clear D gene. The germline V gene has CDR1 SGHTA and CDR2 FQGNSA. The ends were cut back, 0 bases at V and 9 bases at J, with 9 bases in the middle. The CDR3 sequence is 14 residues long. The DNA of the CDR3 is TGTGCCAGCAGCTTAGCGGCCGAGCGTTCACCCCTCCACTTT. Residues: CASSLAAERSPLHF.

The chain combines TRBV12-3 or TRBV12-4 with TRBJ2-7; tentatively, D is TRBD1 (6 bases). This CDR3 has 15 amino acids. V dropped 5 bases and J dropped 0 bases, with 14 bases sitting between them. CDR3 loop: CASSTTGLSSYEQYF. CDR3 nucleotide sequence: TGTGCCAGCAGTACCACAGGGCTTAGCTCCTACGAGCAGTACTTC.

The V and J genes are TRBV24-1 and TRBJ2-2; D tentatively reads TRBD1 or TRBD2 (6 bases each). CDR1 is KGHDR and CDR2 is SFDVKD in the germline V gene. The CDR3 is 16 amino acids. Trimming left V 5 bases short and J 5 bases short, with 17 bases between. CDR3 nucleotides: TGTGCCACCAGTGCTCAGAGGGGGGCGAGTACCGGGGAGCTGTTTTTT. Its protein product is CATSAQRGASTGELFF.